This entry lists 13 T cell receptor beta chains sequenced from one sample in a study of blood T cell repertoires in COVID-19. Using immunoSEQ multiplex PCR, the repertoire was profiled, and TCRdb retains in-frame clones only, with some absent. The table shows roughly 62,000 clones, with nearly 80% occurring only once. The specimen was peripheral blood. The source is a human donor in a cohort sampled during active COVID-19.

The CDR3 sequence: CSVQTRAAYEQYF. The CDR3 region has the DNA TGCAGCGTTCAGACTAGAGCTGCCTACGAGCAGTACTTC. The V and J genes are TRBV29-1 and TRBJ2-7, with D maybe TRBD2 (6 bases). Looked up from germline, CDR1 is SQVTM and CDR2 is ANQGSEA. The V end was cut by 5 bases, the J end by 2 bases, with 13 bases between. This CDR3 has 13 amino acids.

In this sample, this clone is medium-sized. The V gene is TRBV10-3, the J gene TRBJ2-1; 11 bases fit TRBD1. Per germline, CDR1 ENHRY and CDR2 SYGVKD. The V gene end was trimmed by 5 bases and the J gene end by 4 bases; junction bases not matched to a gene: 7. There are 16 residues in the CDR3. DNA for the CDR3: TGTGCCATCAGTTATCCAGGACAGGGGGCTTACAATGAGCAGTTCTTC. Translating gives CAISYPGQGAYNEQFF.

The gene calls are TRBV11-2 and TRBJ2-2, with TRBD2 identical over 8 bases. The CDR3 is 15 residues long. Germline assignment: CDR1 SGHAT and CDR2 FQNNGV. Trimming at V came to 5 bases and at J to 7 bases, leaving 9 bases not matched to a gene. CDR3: CASSLGRGQDGELFF. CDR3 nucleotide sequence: TGTGCCAGCAGCCTCGGGAGGGGTCAGGACGGGGAGCTGTTTTTT.

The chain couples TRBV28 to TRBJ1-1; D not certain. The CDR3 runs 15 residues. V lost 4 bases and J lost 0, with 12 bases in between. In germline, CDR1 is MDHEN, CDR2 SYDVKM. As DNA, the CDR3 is TGTGCCAGCAGTTCGCGTCGAGGATTGAACACTGAAGCTTTCTTT. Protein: CASSSRRGLNTEAFF.

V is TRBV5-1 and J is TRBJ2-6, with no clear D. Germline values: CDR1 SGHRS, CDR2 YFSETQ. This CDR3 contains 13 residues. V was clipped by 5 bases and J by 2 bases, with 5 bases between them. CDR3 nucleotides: TGCGCCAGCAGGGCGGCTGGGGCCAACGTCCTGACTTTC. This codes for CASRAAGANVLTF.

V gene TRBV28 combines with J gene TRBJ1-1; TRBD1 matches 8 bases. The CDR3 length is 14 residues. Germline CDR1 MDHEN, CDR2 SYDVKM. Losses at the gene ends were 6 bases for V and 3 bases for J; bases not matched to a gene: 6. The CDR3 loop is CASRPLQGDTEAFF. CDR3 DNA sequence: TGTGCCAGCAGACCCTTACAGGGGGACACTGAAGCTTTCTTT.

Here the CDR3 reads CASSVAQTYEQYF. The CDR3 region has the DNA TGTGCCAGCAGCGTAGCTCAGACCTACGAGCAGTACTTC. The chain recombines TRBV9 with TRBJ2-7; no clear D gene. Looked up from germline, CDR1 is SGDLS and CDR2 is YYNGEE. The CDR3 is 13 amino acids. V was trimmed by 0 bases and J by 2 bases, leaving 6 bases between them. The variable domain in full, completed from reference TRBV9 and TRBJ2-7, reads DSGVTQTPKHLITATGQRVTLRCSPRSGDLSVYWYQQSLDQGLQFLIQYYNGEERAKGNILERFSAQQFPDLHSELNLSSLELGDSALYFCASSVAQTYEQYFGPGTRLTVT.

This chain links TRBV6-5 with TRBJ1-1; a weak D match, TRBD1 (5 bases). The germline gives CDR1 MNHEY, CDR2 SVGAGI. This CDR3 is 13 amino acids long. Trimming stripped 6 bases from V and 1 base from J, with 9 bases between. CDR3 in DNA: TGTGCCAGCAGATTGGGGGGGAACACTGAAGCTTTCTTT. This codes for CASRLGGNTEAFF.

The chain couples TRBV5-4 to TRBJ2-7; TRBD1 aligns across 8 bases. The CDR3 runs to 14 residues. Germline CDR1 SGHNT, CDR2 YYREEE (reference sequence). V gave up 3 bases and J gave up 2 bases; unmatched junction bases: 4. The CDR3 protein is CASSSGQVPYEQYF. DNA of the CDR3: TGTGCCAGCAGCTCGGGACAGGTTCCCTACGAGCAGTACTTC. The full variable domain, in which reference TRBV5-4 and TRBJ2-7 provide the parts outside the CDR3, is ETGVTQSPTHLIKTRGQQVTLRCSSQSGHNTVSWYQQALGQGPQFIFQYYREEENGRGNFPPRFSGLQFPNYSSELNVNALELDDSALYLCASSSGQVPYEQYFGPGTRLTVT.

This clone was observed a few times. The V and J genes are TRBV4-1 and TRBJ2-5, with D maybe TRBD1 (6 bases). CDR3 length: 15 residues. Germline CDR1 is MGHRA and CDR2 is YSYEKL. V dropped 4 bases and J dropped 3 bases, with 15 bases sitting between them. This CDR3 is CASSPSPTGKETQYF. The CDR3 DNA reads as TGCGCCAGCAGCCCCTCCCCGACAGGAAAAGAGACCCAGTACTTC.

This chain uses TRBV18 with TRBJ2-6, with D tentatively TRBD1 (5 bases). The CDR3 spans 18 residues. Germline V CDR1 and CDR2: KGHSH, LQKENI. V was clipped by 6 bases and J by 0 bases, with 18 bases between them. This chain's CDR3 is CASSPSRGHLSGANVLTF. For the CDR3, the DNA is TGTGCCAGCTCCCCAAGTCGCGGACACCTCTCTGGGGCCAACGTCCTGACTTTC.

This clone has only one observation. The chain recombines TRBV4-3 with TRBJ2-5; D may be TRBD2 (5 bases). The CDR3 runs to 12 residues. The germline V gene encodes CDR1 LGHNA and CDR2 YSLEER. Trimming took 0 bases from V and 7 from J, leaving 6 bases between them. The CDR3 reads CASSQDGGTQYF. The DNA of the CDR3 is TGCGCCAGCAGCCAAGATGGAGGGACCCAGTACTTC.

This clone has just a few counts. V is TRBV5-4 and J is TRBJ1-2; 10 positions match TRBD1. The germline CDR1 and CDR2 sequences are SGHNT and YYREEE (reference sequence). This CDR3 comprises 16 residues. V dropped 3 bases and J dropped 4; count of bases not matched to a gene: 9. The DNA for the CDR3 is TGTGCCAGCAGCTCCCCGGGGGACAGGGGACCCTATGGCTACACCTTC. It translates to CASSSPGDRGPYGYTF.